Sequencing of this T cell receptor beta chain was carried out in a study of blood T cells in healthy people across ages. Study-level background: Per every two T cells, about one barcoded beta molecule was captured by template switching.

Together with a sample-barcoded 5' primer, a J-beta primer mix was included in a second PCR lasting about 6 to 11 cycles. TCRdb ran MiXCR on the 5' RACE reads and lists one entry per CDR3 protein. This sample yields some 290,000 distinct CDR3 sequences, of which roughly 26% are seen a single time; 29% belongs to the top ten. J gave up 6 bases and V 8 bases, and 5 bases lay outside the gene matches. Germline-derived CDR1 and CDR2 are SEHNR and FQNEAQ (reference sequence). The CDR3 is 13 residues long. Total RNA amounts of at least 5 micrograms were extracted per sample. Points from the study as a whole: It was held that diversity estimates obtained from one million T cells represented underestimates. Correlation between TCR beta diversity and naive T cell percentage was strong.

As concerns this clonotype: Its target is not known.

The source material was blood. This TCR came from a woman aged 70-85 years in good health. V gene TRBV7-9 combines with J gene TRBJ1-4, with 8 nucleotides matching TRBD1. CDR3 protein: CASHRGRDEKLFF. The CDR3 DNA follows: TGTGCCAGCCACAGGGGGAGGGATGAAAAACTGTTTTTT.